This section outlines one TCR beta chain sequence together with its context. The time point is: blood 2 weeks post-SBRT. The treatment: 15 Gy SBRT to primary tumor, nephrectomy 4 weeks later. Blood was sampled at baseline, 2 weeks and 4 weeks after SBRT. These data belong to a study of radiation and T cells in renal cell carcinoma. Generated by immunoSEQ multiplex PCR, the TCRdb table keeps only in-frame clones and is missing some. The sample holds roughly 140,000 clones; about nine tenths are singletons and the top ten take roughly 13%. V was shortened by 4 bases and J by 5 bases, with 15 bases between the two germline ends. The germline V gene has CDR1 SGDLS and CDR2 YYNGEE. The CDR3 is made up of 14 amino acids.

This sequence was found in a woman between 50 and 59 years old with renal cell carcinoma. The V call is TRBV9, the J call TRBJ1-1; possible D gene TRBD1, 6 bases. This material consisted of blood, taken from a patient whose treatment included radiotherapy and nephrectomy. The DNA for the CDR3 is TGTGCCAGCAGCACCGGGCCAGGGGAGACTGAAGCTTTCTTT. Translation gives CASSTGPGETEAFF.